This T cell receptor (beta chain) originates from a study of blood T cell repertoires in COVID-19. Study in general: Italy, Spain and the United States were the sources of the convalescent and acute COVID-19 samples. T cells, B-cell-depleted T cells, or PBMCs supplied cDNA or gDNA.

Authors' data handling: Researchers report that nucleated cell counts were estimated from reference gene primer amplification. Sequencing used immunoSEQ multiplex PCR; TCRdb keeps in-frame clones, though not all of them. V and J calls and clone size are those listed in that table; D and trimming were worked out from the DNA. The sample holds about 200,000 clones, 78% seen once. Germline CDR1 SGHRS, CDR2 YFSETQ. The CDR3 length is 14 residues. V was clipped by 4 bases and J by 8 bases; unmatched bases: 9. This chain joins TRBV5-1 and TRBJ1-2; 9 nucleotides line up with TRBD1. The specimen sequenced was peripheral blood. This receptor was obtained from a woman of 80 years or more with active or convalescent COVID-19. CDR3: CASSGGGQGQGYTF. For the CDR3, the DNA is TGCGCCAGCAGCGGGGGCGGACAGGGGCAAGGCTACACCTTC.